The 21 T cell receptor beta chains below were found in one sample sequenced in a study of radiation and T cells in renal cell carcinoma. As to time point: baseline pretreatment blood. The treatment here: 15 Gy SBRT to primary tumor, nephrectomy 4 weeks later. Clones were sequenced by immunoSEQ multiplex PCR, and TCRdb holds only the in-frame ones, with some missing. The sample yields around 140,000 clones, 88% seen once. The sequencing used blood, collected from a patient whose treatment included radiotherapy and nephrectomy. All receptors derive from a woman in her 70s with renal cell carcinoma.

CDR3 bases: TGTGCCAGCAAATGGGGTGGGACAGGGAACAATCAGCCCCAGCATTTT. Its protein is CASKWGGTGNNQPQHF. The chain has TRBV19 and TRBJ1-5, with TRBD1 matching 9 bases. Trimming cost V 9 bases and J 3 bases; bases outside gene matches: 12. The CDR3 extends over 16 amino acids. Germline CDR1 and CDR2: LNHDA and SQIVND (reference sequence).

This chain uses TRBV28 with TRBJ1-2, with 9 positions matching TRBD1. The CDR3 has 14 residues. CDR1 MDHEN and CDR2 SYDVKM come from the germline V gene. V lost 3 bases to trimming and J lost 4 bases; unmatched junction nucleotides: 3. CDR3 residues: CASSFPGQGYGYTF. DNA of the CDR3: TGTGCCAGCAGTTTCCCGGGACAGGGCTATGGCTACACCTTC.

The chain employs TRBV5-1 and TRBJ1-2; D is perhaps TRBD1 (6 bases). The CDR3 extends over 15 amino acids. V lost 2 bases, J lost 0 bases, and 11 bases lay in between. CDR1 is SGHRS and CDR2 is YFSETQ in the germline V gene. The CDR3 DNA follows: TGCGCCAGCAGCTTTTCCGGACAGCCTAACTATGGCTACACCTTC. This translates into CASSFSGQPNYGYTF.

V and J are TRBV19 and TRBJ1-1; D is possibly TRBD1 (6 bases). CDR1 is LNHDA, CDR2 SQIVND, per germline (reference sequence). V lost 5 bases, J lost 10 bases, and 29 bases lay in between. The CDR3 has 17 amino acids. CDR3 sequence reads: CASSSPPLSRVGGAAFF. CDR3 nucleotides: TGTGCCAGTAGTTCCCCGCCCCTATCAAGGGTAGGGGGGGCAGCTTTCTTT.

The DNA for the CDR3 is TGTGCCATCAGTGATCCAGGGCAGGGCTACACCTTC. Its translation: CAISDPGQGYTF. This chain uses TRBV10-3 with TRBJ1-2; tentative D call: TRBD1 (5 bases). Germline V gene lookup returns CDR1 ENHRY and CDR2 SYGVKD. The CDR3 has 12 amino acids. Between the trimmed V and J ends, which lost 3 bases and 8 bases, there was a span of 10 bases.

The V gene is TRBV9, the J gene TRBJ2-3; 15 bases fit TRBD2. There are 17 residues in the CDR3. The ends lost 4 bases at V and 1 base at J; junction bases unmatched: 4. Germline V gives CDR1 SGDLS, CDR2 YYNGEE. The CDR3 sequence: CASSPGTSGGRTDTQYF. The CDR3 region has the DNA TGTGCCAGCAGCCCGGGGACTAGCGGGGGGCGCACAGATACGCAGTATTTT. Based on the CDR3 plus reference TRBV9 and TRBJ2-3, the full variable domain is DSGVTQTPKHLITATGQRVTLRCSPRSGDLSVYWYQQSLDQGLQFLIQYYNGEERAKGNILERFSAQQFPDLHSELNLSSLELGDSALYFCASSPGTSGGRTDTQYFGPGTRLTVL.

The genes are TRBV7-2 and TRBJ2-2; the match to TRBD1 covers 9 bases. CDR1 is SGHTA and CDR2 is FQGNSA in the germline V gene. The CDR3 consists of 15 residues. The V and J ends lost 5 bases and 6 bases, in that order; junction bases with no gene match: 7. Here the CDR3 DNA reads TGTGCCAGCAGCCCTCGGACAGGGGACGCCGGGGAGCTGTTTTTT. As protein: CASSPRTGDAGELFF.

The chain carries TRBV5-6 and TRBJ1-2; no firm D call. CDR3 size: 14 residues. Germline CDR1 and CDR2: SGHDT and YYEEEE. V lost 1 base, J lost 1 base, and 8 bases lay in between. The CDR3 reads CASSLNQINYGYTF. The CDR3 nucleotides are TGTGCCAGCAGCTTGAACCAAATTAACTATGGCTACACCTTC.

This clone was seen only once. The chain joins TRBV9 to TRBJ1-1; weak D call: TRBD1 (6 bases). The V end lost 4 bases, the J end lost 2 bases, and 12 bases lay between the germline ends. CDR1 and CDR2 (germline): SGDLS, YYNGEE. This CDR3 is 14 amino acids long. CDR3 in amino acids: CASSPPGANTEAFF. CDR3 nucleotides: TGTGCCAGCAGCCCTCCGGGGGCTAACACTGAAGCTTTCTTT.

The chain recombines TRBV6-6 with TRBJ2-5; D gene unclear. This CDR3 region has 12 residues. V lost 2 bases to trimming and J lost 7 bases, with 8 bases between them. Germline lookup yields CDR1 MNHNY and CDR2 SVGAGI (reference sequence). CDR3 residues: CASSYTSGTQYF. In nucleotides, the CDR3 is TGTGCCAGCAGTTACACTTCCGGGACCCAGTACTTC.

The gene calls are TRBV7-3 and TRBJ2-1; no clear D. Per the germline V gene, CDR1 is SGHTA and CDR2 is FQGTGA. V dropped 3 bases and J dropped 5 bases, with 8 bases sitting between them. The CDR3 runs to 13 residues. CDR3 amino acids: CASSFGRNNEQFF. CDR3 DNA: TGTGCCAGCAGCTTTGGACGGAACAATGAGCAGTTCTTC.

The genes are TRBV21-1 and TRBJ2-7; the table names TRBD1, a call not compared with the DNA. TRBV21-1 is a listed pseudogene. The CDR3 contains 16 residues. The CDR3 DNA sequence: TGTGCCAGCAGCATCACCGGGACAGGGAGGTCCTACGAGCAGTACTTC. Protein sequence: CASSITGTGRSYEQYF.

The V and J genes are TRBV9 and TRBJ1-1; D unresolved. CDR1 and CDR2 (germline): SGDLS, YYNGEE. The ends were cut back, 3 bases at V and 0 bases at J, with 12 bases in the middle. This CDR3 contains 15 residues. CDR3 sequence: CASSADGGLNTEAFF. CDR3 DNA: TGTGCCAGCAGCGCCGACGGAGGGTTGAACACTGAAGCTTTCTTT.

The chain uses TRBV7-9 and TRBJ2-7, with TRBD1 matching over 7 bases. CDR1 and CDR2 from the germline V gene are SEHNR and FQNEAQ (reference sequence). V gave up 5 bases and J gave up 5 bases; unmatched junction bases: 9. CDR3 length: 14 amino acids. The CDR3 here is CASSPLATGNEQYF. The CDR3 DNA reads as TGTGCCAGCAGCCCCTTGGCGACAGGGAACGAGCAGTACTTC.

The V gene is TRBV6-1, the J gene TRBJ1-3, with a possible D match to TRBD1 (5 bases). This CDR3 has 13 residues. The V gene lost 7 bases and the J gene lost 5 bases, with 12 bases spanning the gap. The V gene's germline CDR1 is MNHNS and CDR2 SASEGT. In DNA, the CDR3 is TGTGCCAGCATTCCGGCAGGGAGAAACACCATATATTTT. Protein product: CASIPAGRNTIYF.

This sequence joins TRBV6-6 and TRBJ2-7; 11 positions agree with TRBD1. The CDR3 totals 15 residues. J was trimmed by 3 bases and V by 2 bases; bases with no gene match: 3. Germline-derived CDR1 and CDR2 are MNHNY and SVGAGI (reference sequence). CDR3 sequence reads: CASSYGDRGGYEQYF. CDR3 nucleotides: TGTGCCAGCAGTTACGGGGACAGGGGGGGCTACGAGCAGTACTTC.

The rearrangement uses TRBV13 and TRBJ1-1; weak D call: TRBD1 (6 bases). V gave up 3 bases and J gave up 10 bases, with 9 bases separating them. The CDR3 covers 11 residues. Germline loops: CDR1 PRHDT, CDR2 FYEKMQ (reference sequence). CDR3: CASSLGTLAFF. DNA of the CDR3: TGTGCCAGCAGCTTGGGGACACTAGCTTTCTTT.

The chain has TRBV15 and TRBJ2-1; 8 nucleotides agree with TRBD1. Germline CDR1 and CDR2: LNHNV and YYDKDF (reference sequence). With 1 base clipped from V and 5 bases from J, the junction kept 4 bases outside the gene matches. The CDR3 is 15 residues long. The DNA for the CDR3 is TGTGCCACCAGCAGAGGGCAGGGGGCCGACAATGAGCAGTTCTTC. Its protein is CATSRGQGADNEQFF.

The chain carries TRBV2 and TRBJ2-6, with 8 bases fitting TRBD1. V shed 3 bases and J 2 bases; nucleotides not matched to a gene: 3. From germline, CDR1 is SNHLY and CDR2 FYNNEI. The CDR3 runs to 16 residues. The CDR3 DNA reads TGTGCCAGCAGTGAGGCAGGGGGCCCTGGGGCCAACGTCCTGACTTTC. Its translation: CASSEAGGPGANVLTF.

This clone was detected once. This chain connects TRBV5-8 to TRBJ2-2; D possibly corresponds to TRBD1 (5 bases). CDR1 is SGHTS and CDR2 is YDEGEE in the germline V gene. CDR3 length equals 17 residues. V lost 0 bases and J lost 2, with 14 bases in between. CDR3 amino acids: CASSLGVQGHNTGELFF. CDR3 bases: TGTGCCAGCAGCTTGGGGGTGCAGGGCCATAACACCGGGGAGCTGTTTTTT.

J is TRBJ2-7 and V is TRBV11-3; 9 bases map to TRBD2. V lost 6 bases to trimming and J lost 7 bases; unmatched junction nucleotides: 7. Germline CDR1 SGHNT, CDR2 YENEEA. This CDR3 has 13 amino acids. DNA for the CDR3: TGTGCCAGCAGAAGTGGGACTAGCTATGAGCAGTACTTC. Its protein product is CASRSGTSYEQYF.